Shown below are 19 T cell receptor beta chains from a single sample sequenced in a study of cytomegalovirus exposure and HLA in healthy donors. The method was immunoSEQ multiplex PCR; TCRdb's version includes in-frame clones alone and lacks a portion of them. The table has 150,000 to 200,000 clones, more than 75% seen once. Sequencing was carried out using PBMCs. The receptors come from a woman younger than 30 in good health and CMV-seronegative.

V gene TRBV6-1 combines with J gene TRBJ2-1; 12 bases match TRBD2. The CDR3 runs to 14 residues. CDR1 and CDR2 from the germline V gene are MNHNS and SASEGT. J was trimmed by 8 bases and V by 6 bases; bases with no gene match: 5. CDR3 amino acids: CASRRLAGVDEQFF. Here the CDR3 DNA reads TGTGCCAGCAGAAGACTAGCGGGAGTGGATGAGCAGTTCTTC.

The rearrangement uses TRBV5-4 and TRBJ2-1; 9 nucleotides agree with TRBD2. The CDR3 sequence is 13 residues long. V was clipped by 4 bases and J by 8 bases; unmatched bases: 4. The germline CDR1 and CDR2 sequences are SGHNT and YYREEE (reference sequence). The CDR3 DNA is TGTGCCAGCAGCCCTTTAGCGGGAGATGAGCAGTTCTTC. Protein: CASSPLAGDEQFF.

The rearrangement joins TRBV5-4 to TRBJ1-1; the match to TRBD1 covers 10 bases. CDR3 length: 14 residues. Germline-derived CDR1 and CDR2 are SGHNT and YYREEE (reference sequence). V was clipped by 3 bases and J by 5 bases; unmatched bases: 4. The DNA of the CDR3 is TGTGCCAGCAGCTCCGGGACAGGGGTGACTGAAGCTTTCTTT. Amino acid sequence: CASSSGTGVTEAFF.

The chain combines TRBV27 with TRBJ2-7; TRBD2 matches at 9 bases. J gave up 6 bases and V 6 bases, and 9 bases lay outside the gene matches. In germline, CDR1 is MNHEY, CDR2 SMNVEV (reference sequence). This CDR3 comprises 14 residues. CDR3 protein: CASRSGTSLIEQYF. CDR3 bases: TGTGCCAGCAGGTCCGGGACTAGCCTGATCGAGCAGTACTTC.

The genes are TRBV19 and TRBJ1-5; a possible D gene is TRBD1 (5 bases). Looked up from germline, CDR1 is LNHDA and CDR2 is SQIVND (reference sequence). This CDR3 contains 12 residues. Trimming pared 6 bases from V and 7 bases from J, leaving 10 bases between. CDR3 sequence (DNA): TGTGCCAGTAGCCGGGGGAACCAGCCCCAGCATTTT. This encodes CASSRGNQPQHF.

The chain combines TRBV5-1 with TRBJ1-1; TRBD1 aligns across 10 bases. The CDR3 runs to 16 residues. CDR1 is SGHRS and CDR2 is YFSETQ in the germline V gene. Losses at the gene ends were 5 bases for V and 0 bases for J; bases not matched to a gene: 7. CDR3 in amino acids: CASSPGTGDLNTEAFF. CDR3 sequence (DNA): TGCGCCAGCAGTCCCGGGACAGGGGACTTGAACACTGAAGCTTTCTTT.

The V gene is TRBV2, the J gene TRBJ1-1, with a weak D call TRBD1 (5 bases). The CDR3 is 14 amino acids. V lost 4 bases and J lost 4, with 13 bases in between. Germline CDR1 is SNHLY and CDR2 is FYNNEI. CDR3 sequence reads: CASSAQGQGTEAFF. CDR3 DNA: TGTGCCAGCAGTGCCCAGGGCCAAGGCACTGAAGCTTTCTTT.

This rearrangement joins TRBV28 to TRBJ1-3; unclear D gene. The V gene lost 6 bases and the J gene lost 4 bases, with 10 bases spanning the gap. The CDR3 has 13 amino acids. CDR1 and CDR2 from the germline V gene are MDHEN and SYDVKM. CDR3 in amino acids: CASSLRGGNTIYF. Written as DNA, the CDR3 is TGTGCCAGCAGCCTAAGAGGCGGAAACACCATATATTTT.

The chain carries TRBV6-5 and TRBJ2-7; the match to TRBD1 covers 11 bases. With V trimmed by 0 bases and J by 6 bases, 4 bases remained unmatched. Germline V gene lookup returns CDR1 MNHEY and CDR2 SVGAGI. There are 15 residues in the CDR3. CDR3 nucleotide sequence: TGTGCCAGCAGTTACTCGACCGGGACAGGGGGCGAGCAGTACTTC. Protein: CASSYSTGTGGEQYF.

The J gene is TRBJ1-4, the V gene TRBV5-1; TRBD1 agrees at 11 bases. CDR3 length: 16 residues. The trim removed 4 bases at V and 3 bases at J, leaving 5 bases unmatched. Germline lookup yields CDR1 SGHRS and CDR2 YFSETQ. The CDR3 DNA sequence: TGCGCCAGCAGCCCAGGACAGGGGGCGTCTAATGAAAAACTGTTTTTT. Protein: CASSPGQGASNEKLFF.

The J gene is TRBJ1-1, the V gene TRBV29-1, with 9 nucleotides matching TRBD1. This CDR3 spans 13 amino acids. Germline V lookup: CDR1 SQVTM, CDR2 ANQGSEA. Germline trimming cut 3 bases from V and 4 bases from J; bases unmatched to any gene: 3. CDR3 protein: CSVDRQGGTEAFF. In DNA form, the CDR3 reads TGCAGCGTTGATAGACAGGGGGGCACTGAAGCTTTCTTT.

The J gene is TRBJ2-2, the V gene TRBV29-1, with D possibly matching TRBD1 (6 bases). Trimming left V 3 bases short and J 7 bases short, with 15 bases between. The CDR3 covers 14 residues. In germline, CDR1 is SQVTM, CDR2 ANQGSEA. In DNA, the CDR3 is TGCAGCGTTGAGCTAACAGGGCCCGACGGGGAGCTGTTTTTT. It specifies CSVELTGPDGELFF.

Only one count was recorded for this clone. Other DNA sequences within the sample encode an identical CDR3. CDR3 region: CASSGQANTEAFF. The CDR3 nucleotides read TGTGCCAGCTCTGGACAGGCGAACACTGAAGCTTTCTTT. The V call is TRBV18, the J call TRBJ1-1; TRBD1 aligns across 7 bases. The V segment lost 6 bases and the J segment 1 base; nucleotides outside the gene matches: 2. CDR3 length: 13 amino acids. The germline V gene encodes CDR1 KGHSH and CDR2 LQKENI.

The V gene is TRBV11-2, the J gene TRBJ2-1; TRBD2 agrees at 7 bases. Unmatched junction bases numbered 12, after V lost 5 bases and J lost 8 bases. This CDR3 region has 15 residues. Looked up from germline, CDR1 is SGHAT and CDR2 is FQNNGV. Written as DNA, the CDR3 is TGTGCCAGCAGCCCGGCGTCTGTGGGGAGGGATGAGCAGTTCTTC. Its protein product is CASSPASVGRDEQFF.

V is TRBV9 and J is TRBJ2-1; perhaps TRBD1 as D (6 bases). Deletions cut 0 bases from V and 8 bases from J, with 18 bases between. The CDR3 is 16 residues long. Germline V lookup: CDR1 SGDLS, CDR2 YYNGEE. DNA of the CDR3: TGTGCCAGCAGCGTAGTCCCCGGTGGGGACATCCATGAGCAGTTCTTC. Translating gives CASSVVPGGDIHEQFF.

The chain uses TRBV7-9 and TRBJ2-7; D gene ambiguous. V was cut by 2 bases and J by 2 bases, with 7 bases left in between. The germline gives CDR1 SEHNR, CDR2 FQNEAQ (reference sequence). This CDR3 has 13 residues. As DNA, the CDR3 is TGTGCCAGCAGCTTAAAAATAGCCTACGAGCAGTACTTC. Encoded protein: CASSLKIAYEQYF.

The chain couples TRBV19 to TRBJ2-3; TRBD1 is a possible D gene (5 bases). Germline values: CDR1 LNHDA, CDR2 SQIVND (reference sequence). The CDR3 consists of 15 residues. Trimming removed 5 bases at V and 2 bases at J, with 14 bases between. The CDR3 is CASSVSDTFTDTQYF. Written as DNA, the CDR3 is TGTGCCAGTAGTGTGTCGGACACCTTCACAGATACGCAGTATTTT.

The chain carries TRBV27 and TRBJ1-3, with 9 bases fitting TRBD1. V shed 4 bases and J 0 bases; nucleotides not matched to a gene: 7. This CDR3 contains 17 residues. CDR1 is MNHEY and CDR2 is SMNVEV in the germline V gene (reference sequence). The CDR3 spells CASSSWTGAFSGNTIYF. The CDR3 DNA sequence: TGTGCCAGCAGTTCGTGGACAGGGGCCTTCTCTGGAAACACCATATATTTT.

This chain uses TRBV27 with TRBJ2-7, with TRBD2 matching 12 bases. This CDR3 spans 16 amino acids. The V gene end was trimmed by 4 bases and the J gene end by 4 bases; junction bases not matched to a gene: 8. Germline V gene data show CDR1 as MNHEY and CDR2 as SMNVEV (reference sequence). The CDR3 is CASSSKGLAGLYEQYF. DNA for the CDR3: TGTGCCAGCAGTTCAAAGGGACTAGCGGGCCTATACGAGCAGTACTTC.